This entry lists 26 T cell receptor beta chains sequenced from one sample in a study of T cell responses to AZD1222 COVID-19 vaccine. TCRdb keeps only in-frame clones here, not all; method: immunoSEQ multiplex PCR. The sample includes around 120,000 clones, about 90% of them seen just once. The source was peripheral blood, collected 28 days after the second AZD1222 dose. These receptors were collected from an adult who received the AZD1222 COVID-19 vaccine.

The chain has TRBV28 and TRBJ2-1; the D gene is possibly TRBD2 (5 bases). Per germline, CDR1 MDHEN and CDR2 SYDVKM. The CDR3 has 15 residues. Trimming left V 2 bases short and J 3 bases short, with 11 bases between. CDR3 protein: CASSLRRRNYNEQFF. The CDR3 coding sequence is TGTGCCAGCAGTTTAAGGCGGAGGAACTACAATGAGCAGTTCTTC.

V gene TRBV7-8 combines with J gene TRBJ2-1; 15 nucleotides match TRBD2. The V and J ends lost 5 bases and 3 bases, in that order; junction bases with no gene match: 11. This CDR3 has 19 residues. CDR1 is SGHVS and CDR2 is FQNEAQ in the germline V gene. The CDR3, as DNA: TGTGCCAGCAGCACAGGACTAGCGGGAGGGCCATGGGGCTACAATGAGCAGTTCTTC. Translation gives CASSTGLAGGPWGYNEQFF.

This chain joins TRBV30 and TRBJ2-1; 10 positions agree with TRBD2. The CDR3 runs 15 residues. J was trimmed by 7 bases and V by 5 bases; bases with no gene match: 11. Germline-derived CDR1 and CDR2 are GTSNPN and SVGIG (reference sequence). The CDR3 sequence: CAWGQLAGTGNEQFF. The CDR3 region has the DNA TGTGCCTGGGGCCAACTAGCGGGAACGGGGAATGAGCAGTTCTTC.

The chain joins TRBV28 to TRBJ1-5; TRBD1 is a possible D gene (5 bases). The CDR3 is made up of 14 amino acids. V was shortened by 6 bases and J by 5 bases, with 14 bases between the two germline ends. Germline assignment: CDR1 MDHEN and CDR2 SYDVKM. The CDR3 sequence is CASSPILGDQPQHF. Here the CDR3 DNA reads TGTGCCAGCAGCCCTATACTAGGGGATCAGCCCCAGCATTTT.

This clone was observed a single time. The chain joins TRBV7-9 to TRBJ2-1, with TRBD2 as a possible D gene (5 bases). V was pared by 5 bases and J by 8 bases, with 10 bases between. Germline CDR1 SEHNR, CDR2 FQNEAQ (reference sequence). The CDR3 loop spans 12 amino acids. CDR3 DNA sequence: TGTGCCAGCAGCGGCGGGCGGGATGAGCAGTTCTTC. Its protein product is CASSGGRDEQFF. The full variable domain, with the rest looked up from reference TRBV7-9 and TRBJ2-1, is DTGVSQNPRHKITKRGQNVTFRCDPISEHNRLYWYRQTLGQGPEFLTYFQNEAQLEKSRLLSDRFSAERPKGSFSTLEIQRTEQGDSAMYLCASSGGRDEQFFGPGTRLTVL.

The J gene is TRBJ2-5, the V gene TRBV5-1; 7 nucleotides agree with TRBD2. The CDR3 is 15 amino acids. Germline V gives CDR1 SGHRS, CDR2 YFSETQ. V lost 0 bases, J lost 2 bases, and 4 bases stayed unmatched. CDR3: CASSLEGLLQETQYF. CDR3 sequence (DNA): TGCGCCAGCAGCTTGGAGGGACTATTGCAAGAGACCCAGTACTTC.

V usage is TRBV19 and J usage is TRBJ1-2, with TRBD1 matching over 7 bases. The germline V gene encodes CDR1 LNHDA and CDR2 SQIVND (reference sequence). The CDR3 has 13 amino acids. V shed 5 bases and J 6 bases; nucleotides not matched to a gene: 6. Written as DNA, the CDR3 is TGTGCCAGTAGTCTTGGACAGGCGAATGGCTACACCTTC. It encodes CASSLGQANGYTF.

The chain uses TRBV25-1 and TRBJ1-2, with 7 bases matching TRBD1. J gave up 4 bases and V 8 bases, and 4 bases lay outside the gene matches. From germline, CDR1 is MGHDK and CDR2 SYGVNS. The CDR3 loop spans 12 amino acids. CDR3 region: CASRGQFYGYTF. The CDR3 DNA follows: TGTGCCAGCCGGGGACAGTTCTATGGCTACACCTTC.

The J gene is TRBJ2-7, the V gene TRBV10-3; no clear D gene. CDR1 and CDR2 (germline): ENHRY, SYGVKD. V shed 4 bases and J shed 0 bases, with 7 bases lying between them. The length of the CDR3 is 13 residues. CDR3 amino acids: CAISADGSYEQYF. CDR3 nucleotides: TGTGCCATCAGTGCGGACGGCTCCTACGAGCAGTACTTC.

CDR3 coding DNA: TGTGCCTGGAGTCTGGGTAGCGACACAGATACGCAGTATTTT. It is translated as CAWSLGSDTDTQYF. The rearrangement joins TRBV30 to TRBJ2-3; a possible D gene is TRBD2 (5 bases). Germline values: CDR1 GTSNPN, CDR2 SVGIG (reference sequence). V shed 2 bases and J shed 2 bases, with 11 bases lying between them. The CDR3 is made up of 14 amino acids.

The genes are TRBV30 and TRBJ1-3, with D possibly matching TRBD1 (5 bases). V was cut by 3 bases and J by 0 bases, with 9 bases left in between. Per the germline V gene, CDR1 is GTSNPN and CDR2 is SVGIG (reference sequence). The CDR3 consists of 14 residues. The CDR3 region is CAWSPGSSGNTIYF. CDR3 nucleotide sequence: TGTGCCTGGAGCCCAGGGAGCTCTGGAAACACCATATATTTT.

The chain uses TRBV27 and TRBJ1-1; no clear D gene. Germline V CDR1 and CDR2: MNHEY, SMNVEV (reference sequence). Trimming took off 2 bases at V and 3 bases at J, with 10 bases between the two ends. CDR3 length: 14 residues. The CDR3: CASSLRRRDTEAFF. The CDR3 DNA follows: TGTGCCAGCAGTTTAAGGCGGCGGGACACTGAAGCTTTCTTT.

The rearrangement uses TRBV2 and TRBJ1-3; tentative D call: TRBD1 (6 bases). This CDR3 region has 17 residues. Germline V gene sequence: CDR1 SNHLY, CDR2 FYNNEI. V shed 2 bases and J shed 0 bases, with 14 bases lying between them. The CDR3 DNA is TGTGCCAGCAGTGAATTTGCAGGGGAGAGCTCTGGAAACACCATATATTTT. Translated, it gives CASSEFAGESSGNTIYF.

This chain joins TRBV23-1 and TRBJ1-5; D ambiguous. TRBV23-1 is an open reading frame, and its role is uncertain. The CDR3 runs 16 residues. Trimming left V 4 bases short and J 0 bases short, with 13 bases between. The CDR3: CASSRFGEYSNQPQHF. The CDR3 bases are TGCGCCAGCAGTCGCTTTGGGGAGTATAGCAATCAGCCCCAGCATTTT.

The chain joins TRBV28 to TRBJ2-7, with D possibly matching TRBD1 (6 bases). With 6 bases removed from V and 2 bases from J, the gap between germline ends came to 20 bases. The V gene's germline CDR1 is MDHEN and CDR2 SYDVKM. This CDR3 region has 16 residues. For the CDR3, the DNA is TGTGCCAGCAGCCCTACGCGACAGGCTAGCCCCTACGAGCAGTACTTC. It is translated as CASSPTRQASPYEQYF.

As DNA, the CDR3 is TGTGCCAGTAGTATAGGGGGACATCACTACGAGCAGTACTTC. Its translation is CASSIGGHHYEQYF. V is TRBV19 and J is TRBJ2-7; D is perhaps TRBD1 (6 bases). Germline V gene sequence: CDR1 LNHDA, CDR2 SQIVND (reference sequence). V was cut by 1 base and J by 3 bases, with 10 bases left in between. The CDR3 has 14 residues. Full variable domain (missing parts from reference TRBV19 and TRBJ2-7): DGGITQSPKYLFRKEGQNVTLSCEQNLNHDAMYWYRQDPGQGLRLIYYSQIVNDFQKGDIAEGYSVSREKKESFPLTVTSAQKNPTAFYLCASSIGGHHYEQYFGPGTRLTVT.

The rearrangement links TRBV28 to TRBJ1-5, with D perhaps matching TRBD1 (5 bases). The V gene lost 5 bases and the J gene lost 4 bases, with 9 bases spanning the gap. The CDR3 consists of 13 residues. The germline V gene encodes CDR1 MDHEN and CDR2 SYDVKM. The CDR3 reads CASSGEGNQPQHF. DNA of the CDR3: TGTGCCAGCAGTGGGGAGGGGAATCAGCCCCAGCATTTT. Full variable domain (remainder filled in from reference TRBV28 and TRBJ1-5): DVKVTQSSRYLVKRTGEKVFLECVQDMDHENMFWYRQDPGLGLRLIYFSYDVKMKEKGDIPEGYSVSREKKERFSLILESASTNQTSMYLCASSGEGNQPQHFGDGTRLSIL.

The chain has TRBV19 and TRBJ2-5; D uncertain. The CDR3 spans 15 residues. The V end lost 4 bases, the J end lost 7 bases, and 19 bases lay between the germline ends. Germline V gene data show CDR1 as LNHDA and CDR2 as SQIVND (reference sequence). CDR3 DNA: TGTGCCAGTAGTAAAGGGCGGACCGCGGTTATGACCCAGTACTTC. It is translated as CASSKGRTAVMTQYF.

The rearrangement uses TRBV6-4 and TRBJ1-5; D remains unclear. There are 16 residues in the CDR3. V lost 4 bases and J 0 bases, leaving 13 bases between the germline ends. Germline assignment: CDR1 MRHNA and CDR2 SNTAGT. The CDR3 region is CASSVVARNSNQPQHF. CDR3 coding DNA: TGTGCCAGCAGTGTCGTGGCCAGGAATAGCAATCAGCCCCAGCATTTT.

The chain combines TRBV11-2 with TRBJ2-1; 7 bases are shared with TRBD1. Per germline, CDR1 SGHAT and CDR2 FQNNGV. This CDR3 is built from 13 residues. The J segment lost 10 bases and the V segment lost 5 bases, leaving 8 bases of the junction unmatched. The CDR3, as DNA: TGTGCCAGCAGCCCGAGAGTAGGGGGCGAGCAGTTCTTC. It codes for CASSPRVGGEQFF.

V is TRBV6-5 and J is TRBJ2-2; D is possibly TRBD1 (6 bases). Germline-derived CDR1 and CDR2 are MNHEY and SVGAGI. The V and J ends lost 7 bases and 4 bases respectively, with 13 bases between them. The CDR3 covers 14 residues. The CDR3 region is CASTPGRGTGELFF. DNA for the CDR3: TGTGCCAGCACCCCGGGCAGGGGCACCGGGGAGCTGTTTTTT.

CDR3 sequence reads: CSVILEGNQPQHF. For the CDR3, the DNA is TGCAGCGTTATCCTCGAGGGCAATCAGCCCCAGCATTTT. The chain uses TRBV29-1 and TRBJ1-5, with D unclear. With 5 bases removed from V and 2 bases from J, the gap between germline ends came to 10 bases. The germline V gene has CDR1 SQVTM and CDR2 ANQGSEA. The CDR3 contains 13 residues.

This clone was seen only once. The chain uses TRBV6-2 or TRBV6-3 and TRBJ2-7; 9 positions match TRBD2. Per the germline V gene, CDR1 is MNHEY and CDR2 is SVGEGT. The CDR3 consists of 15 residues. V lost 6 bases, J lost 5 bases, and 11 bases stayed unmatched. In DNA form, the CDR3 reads TGTGCCAGCAGCCGCGGGGGGGCGGGAGCCGACGAGCAGTACTTC. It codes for CASSRGGAGADEQYF.

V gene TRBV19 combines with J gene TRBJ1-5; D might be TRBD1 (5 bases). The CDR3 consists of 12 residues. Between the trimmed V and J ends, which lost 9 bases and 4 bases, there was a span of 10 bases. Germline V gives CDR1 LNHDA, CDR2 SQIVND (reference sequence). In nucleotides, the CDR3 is TGTGCCAGGACGCGGGGGAATCAGCCCCAGCATTTT. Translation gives CARTRGNQPQHF.

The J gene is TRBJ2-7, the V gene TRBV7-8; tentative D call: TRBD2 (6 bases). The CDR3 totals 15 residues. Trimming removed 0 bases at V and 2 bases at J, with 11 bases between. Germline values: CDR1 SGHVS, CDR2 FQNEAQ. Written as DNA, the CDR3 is TGTGCCAGCAGCTTAGCGGAGGGACCGGCCTACGAGCAGTACTTC. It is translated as CASSLAEGPAYEQYF.

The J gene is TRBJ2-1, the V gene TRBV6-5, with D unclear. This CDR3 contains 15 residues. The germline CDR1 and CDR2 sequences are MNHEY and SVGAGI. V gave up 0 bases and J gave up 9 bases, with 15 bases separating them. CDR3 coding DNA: TGTGCCAGCAGTTACTCTCTCAGATTTTTGGGTGAGCAGTTCTTC. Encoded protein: CASSYSLRFLGEQFF.